Here is one T cell receptor beta chain with its context. Its antigen is unidentified. This entry comes from a study of blood T cells in healthy people across ages. Regarding the study as a whole: Naive CD4+ cells and diversity were both higher in long-lived donors than in aged donors.

Primed by a sample-barcoded 5' primer and a J-beta primer mix, a second PCR proceeded for about 6 to 11 cycles. TCRdb reprocessed the 5' RACE reads via MiXCR and lists one record per CDR3 protein. This table has 1.2 million to 1.5 million distinct CDR3 sequences, approximately 59% appearing once. Sequencing input: blood. The origin of this receptor is a man between 18 and 29 years old in good health.

In DNA form, the CDR3 reads TGTGCCAGCAGCCCCAGGCTTAGCGTCTACGAGCAGTACTTC. This gives the protein CASSPRLSVYEQYF. The chain employs TRBV7-6 and TRBJ2-7, with a tentative D call TRBD2 (5 bases). The germline gives CDR1 SGHVS, CDR2 FNYEAQ. V was trimmed by 5 bases and J by 3 bases, leaving 14 bases between them. CDR3 length equals 14 residues.